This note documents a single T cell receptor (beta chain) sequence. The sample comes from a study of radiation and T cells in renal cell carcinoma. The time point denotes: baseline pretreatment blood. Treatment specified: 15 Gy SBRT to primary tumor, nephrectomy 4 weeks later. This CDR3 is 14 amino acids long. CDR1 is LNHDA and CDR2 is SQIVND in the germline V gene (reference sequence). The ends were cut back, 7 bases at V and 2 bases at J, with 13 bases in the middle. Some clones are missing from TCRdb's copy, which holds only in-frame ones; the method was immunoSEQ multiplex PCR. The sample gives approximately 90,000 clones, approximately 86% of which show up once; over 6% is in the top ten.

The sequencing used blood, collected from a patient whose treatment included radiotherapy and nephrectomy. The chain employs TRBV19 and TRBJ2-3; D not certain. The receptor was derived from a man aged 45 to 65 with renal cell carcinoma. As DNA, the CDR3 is TGTGCCAGTAAGGTGCAGATTTCCACAGATACGCAGTATTTT. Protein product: CASKVQISTDTQYF.